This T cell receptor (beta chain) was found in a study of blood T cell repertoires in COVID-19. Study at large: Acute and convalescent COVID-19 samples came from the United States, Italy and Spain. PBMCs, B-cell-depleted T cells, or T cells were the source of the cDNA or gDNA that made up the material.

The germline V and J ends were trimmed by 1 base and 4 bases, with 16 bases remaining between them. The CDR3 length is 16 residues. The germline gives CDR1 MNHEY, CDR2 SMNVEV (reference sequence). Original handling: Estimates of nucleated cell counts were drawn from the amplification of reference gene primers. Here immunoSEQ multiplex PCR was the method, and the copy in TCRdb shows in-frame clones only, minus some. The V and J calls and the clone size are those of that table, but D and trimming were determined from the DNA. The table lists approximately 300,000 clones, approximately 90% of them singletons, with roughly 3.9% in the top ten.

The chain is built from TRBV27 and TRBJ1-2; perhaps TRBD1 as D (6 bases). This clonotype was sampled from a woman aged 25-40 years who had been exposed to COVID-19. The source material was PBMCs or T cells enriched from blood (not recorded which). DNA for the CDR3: TGTGCCAGCAGTTTATACCCGACAGGCACCTTCTATGGCTACACCTTC. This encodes CASSLYPTGTFYGYTF.